This is a list of T cell receptor beta chains from one sample in a study of blood T cells in healthy people across ages. TCRdb re-called the 5' RACE reads through MiXCR, storing one row per CDR3 protein. The sample lists around 1,500,000 distinct CDR3 sequences, roughly 40% occurring once. Sequences were obtained from blood. These receptor sequences come from a woman in her late teens or twenties in good health. CDR3s include the opening cysteine and the closing phenylalanine or tryptophan. The D gene is left open where the match is weak. Size is stated for part of the rows, as once, few or many counts, or as a class when the clone is expanded.

cdr3_length d_call j_call clone_size v_call cdr3_nt cdr3_aa
13 TRBD1 TRBJ1-2 NA TRBV6-5 TGTGCCAGCAACAGACAGGGGGGCTATGGCTACACCTTC CASNRQGGYGYTF
12 TRBD1 TRBJ1-1 NA TRBV20-1 TGCAGTGCCACGGACAGGGACACTGAAGCTTTCTTT CSATDRDTEAFF
15 TRBD1 TRBJ1-2 NA TRBV12-3/TRBV12-4 TGTGCCAGCAGTGTTACCCAGACAGGGGCTTATGGCTACACCTTC CASSVTQTGAYGYTF
17 TRBD1 TRBJ2-7 NA TRBV4-1 TGCGCCACCAGCCTCATAGGACAGGCGAGCTCCTACAATGAGCAGTACTTC CATSLIGQASSYNEQYF
15 NA TRBJ1-2 NA TRBV5-6 TGTGCCAGCAGCTACCCGACATCGAGGGACTATGGCTACACCTTC CASSYPTSRDYGYTF
15 NA TRBJ2-5 NA TRBV4-1 TGCGCCAGCAGCCCGCGGTGGAGCCTCCAAGAGACCCAGTACTTC CASSPRWSLQETQYF
14 NA TRBJ1-6 NA TRBV7-9 TGTGCCAGCAGCTTCCCAGCCTCCAATTCACCCCTCCACTTT CASSFPASNSPLHF
15 NA TRBJ2-1 once TRBV5-1 TGCGCCAGCAGCTTGTCGATGGGGGGGCTCAATGAGCAGTTCTTC CASSLSMGGLNEQFF
15 TRBD2 TRBJ2-7 NA TRBV15 TGTGCCACCAGCAGAGAAGCTAGCGGGGGGGTGGAGCAGTACTTC CATSREASGGVEQYF
14 TRBD2 TRBJ2-1 NA TRBV5-1 TGCGCCAGCAGCGGCAGCGGGGGATACAATGGGCAGTTCTTC CASSGSGGYNGQFF
14 NA TRBJ1-1 NA TRBV15 TGTGCCACCAGCAGAGAGGGGGGATACACTGAAGCTTTCTTT CATSREGGYTEAFF
13 NA TRBJ2-3 NA TRBV12-3/TRBV12-4 TGTGCCAGCAGTACCCGAGTAACAGATACGCAGTATTTT CASSTRVTDTQYF
13 NA TRBJ2-3 NA TRBV4-1 TGCGCCAGCAGCCAATCCGGGCGGGATACGCAGTATTTT CASSQSGRDTQYF
12 TRBD2 TRBJ2-5 NA TRBV30 TGTGCCTGGACTAGCGGGAGTGAGACCCAGTACTTC CAWTSGSETQYF
19 TRBD1 TRBJ1-3 once TRBV9 TGTGCCAGCAGCGTAACTGAACAACCAAACAGGGGGAAAGGAAACACCATATATTTT CASSVTEQPNRGKGNTIYF
14 TRBD2 TRBJ2-7 few TRBV28 TGTGCCGTCTTTGGTAGCGGGTCTCCTTACGAGCAGTACTTC CAVFGSGSPYEQYF
15 NA TRBJ2-7 few TRBV13 TGTGCCAGCAGTTCATCGCGGGACCCCAATTACGAGCAGTACTTC CASSSSRDPNYEQYF
13 TRBD1 TRBJ2-5 NA TRBV29-1 TGCAGCGTGATGGGACAGCAGGGTAGGGCCCAGTACTTC CSVMGQQGRAQYF
15 TRBD1 TRBJ2-5 NA TRBV7-2 TGTGCCAGCAGACAGGGGTACGGGCGCCAAGAGACCCAGTACTTC CASRQGYGRQETQYF
15 TRBD2 TRBJ2-1 few TRBV5-1 TGCGCCAGCAGCTTGAAGGCTAGCGGGAGTGCTGAGCAGTTCTTC CASSLKASGSAEQFF
15 NA TRBJ2-7 few TRBV27 TGTGCCACCATGCAGGGGGGGCCCGGCTCCTACGAGCAGTACTTC CATMQGGPGSYEQYF
11 NA TRBJ2-1 NA TRBV20-1 TGCAGTGCTAGAGATGGGGTCGAGCAGTTCTTC CSARDGVEQFF
17 NA TRBJ2-1 NA TRBV3-1 TGTGCCAGCAGCCAACGGGAACCCGGGAGCTCCTACAATGAGCAGTTCTTC CASSQREPGSSYNEQFF
16 NA TRBJ1-2 few TRBV4-1 TGCGCCAGCAGCCAAGATCAAACAGGGAATTTCTATGGCTACACCTTC CASSQDQTGNFYGYTF
14 NA TRBJ1-1 NA TRBV20-1 TGCAGTGCTTCCCTCACCGGACTGAACACTGAAGCTTTCTTT CSASLTGLNTEAFF
14 TRBD1 TRBJ2-5 few TRBV6-5 TGTGCCAGCAGGATAGGACAGGGCCAAGAGACCCAGTACTTC CASRIGQGQETQYF
15 NA TRBJ2-7 NA TRBV5-1 TGCGCCAGCAGCCCCGTAAGAGGGACTGCCTACGAGCAGTACTTC CASSPVRGTAYEQYF
15 NA TRBJ1-6 few TRBV28 TGTGCCAGCAGTCTGCGTGGAGGTATGGTATCACCCCTCCACTTT CASSLRGGMVSPLHF
17 TRBD1 TRBJ1-4 NA TRBV4-1 TGCGCCAGCAGCCAACGCGGGGAAGGGGGCCTTAGAGAAAAACTGTTTTTT CASSQRGEGGLREKLFF
14 NA TRBJ2-1 NA TRBV3-1 TGTGCCAGCAGCCTGATTTTACAGGGAGGTGAGCAGTTCTTC CASSLILQGGEQFF
18 NA TRBJ1-2 NA TRBV7-8 TGTGCCAGCAGCTTTTGGCCCAGTTGGGAATTTACTAACTATGGCTACACCTTC CASSFWPSWEFTNYGYTF
15 NA TRBJ1-1 NA TRBV24-1 TGTGCCACCAGTGGTTCATTCGCTGGGAACACTGAAGCTTTCTTT CATSGSFAGNTEAFF
16 TRBD2 TRBJ2-2 NA TRBV5-1 TGCGCCAGCACCCCGTTTAGCGGGGCGAACACCGGGGAGCTGTTTTTT CASTPFSGANTGELFF
14 NA TRBJ2-3 NA TRBV6-6 TGTGCCAGCAACAAGCGGGCCGCCACAGATACGCAGTATTTT CASNKRAATDTQYF
16 TRBD1 TRBJ1-5 NA TRBV4-1 TGCGCCAGCAGCCGGCTCCGGACAGGTGGTGATCAGCCCCAGCATTTT CASSRLRTGGDQPQHF
20 TRBD2 TRBJ2-1 few TRBV6-2/TRBV6-3 TGTGCCAGCAGTTACTCCGGGGCAAAACCCAGCGGGAGCTCCTACAATGAGCAGTTCTTC CASSYSGAKPSGSSYNEQFF
15 TRBD2 TRBJ2-2 few TRBV5-1 TGTGCTAGCAGCTCGGGACTAGCGGGGGCCGGGGAGCTGTTTTTT CASSSGLAGAGELFF
18 TRBD2 TRBJ2-7 once TRBV6-1 TGTGCCAGCAGCGTAATGAGCGGGGGGGGTCCCCGTTCCTACGAGCAGTACTTC CASSVMSGGGPRSYEQYF
13 TRBD2 TRBJ2-1 NA TRBV30 TGTGCCTGGACTAGCGGGAGTCTCTGGGAGCAGTTCTTC CAWTSGSLWEQFF
14 TRBD2 TRBJ2-7 NA TRBV11-2 TGTGCCAGCAGCTTAGTACTAGCGACCCACGAGCAGTACTTC CASSLVLATHEQYF
14 NA TRBJ1-1 NA TRBV9 TGTGCCAGCAGCCTACGGACAGAACACACTGAAGCTTTCTTT CASSLRTEHTEAFF
15 NA TRBJ2-2 NA TRBV6-6 TGTGCCAGCAGCGGCGAGGACGGTTATTCCGGGGAGCTGTTTTTT CASSGEDGYSGELFF
17 NA TRBJ2-1 NA TRBV12-3/TRBV12-4 TGTGCCAGCAGTTTGTCCAGGGGGGACGCCGGCTACAATGAGCAGTTCTTC CASSLSRGDAGYNEQFF
16 NA TRBJ2-7 few TRBV10-3 TGTGCCATCAGTGAGTCGTCCGGGACCTACTCCTACGAGCAGTACTTC CAISESSGTYSYEQYF
14 NA TRBJ1-1 NA TRBV7-8 TGTGCCAGCAGCTTATCACCATTGGGCACTGAAGCTTTCTTT CASSLSPLGTEAFF
15 TRBD2 TRBJ2-7 NA TRBV10-2 TGCGCCAGCAGTGAGAATAGCGGGAGGGCGTACGAGCAGTACTTC CASSENSGRAYEQYF
13 NA TRBJ1-1 NA TRBV19 TGTGCCAGTAGTATAGTAGAGAACACTGAAGCTTTCTTT CASSIVENTEAFF
18 NA TRBJ2-7 few TRBV21-1 NA CAGLKVFGEGAIFYEQYF
18 NA TRBJ2-3 NA TRBV4-1 TGCGCCAGCAGCCAAGTAATGGGCAGCCTAACTAGCACAGATACGCAGTATTTT CASSQVMGSLTSTDTQYF
15 NA TRBJ2-1 few TRBV5-5 TGTGCCAGCAGCTTGGTTGGAACTCTTTACAATGAGCAGTTCTTC CASSLVGTLYNEQFF
17 NA TRBJ2-6 NA TRBV6-1 TGTGCCAGCAGCCCCGAATCCACAGGGTCTGGGGCCAACGTCCTGACTTTC CASSPESTGSGANVLTF
15 NA TRBJ2-5 NA TRBV5-1 TGCGCCAGCAGGTATATAGAGCGCTCCGTGGAGACCCAGTACTTC CASRYIERSVETQYF
15 TRBD1 TRBJ1-2 NA TRBV12-3/TRBV12-4 TGTGCCAGCATGAGAACCCGGGACAGGGCCTATGGCTACACCTTC CASMRTRDRAYGYTF
16 TRBD1 TRBJ2-5 NA TRBV12-3/TRBV12-4 TGTGCCAGCAGTCGAGGGGGCGAGGTAAAGTTGGAGACCCAGTACTTC CASSRGGEVKLETQYF
15 NA TRBJ2-3 many TRBV9 TGTGCCAGCAGCGTAGGGGGGATTGGCACAGATACGCAGTATTTT CASSVGGIGTDTQYF
13 NA TRBJ2-1 NA TRBV5-1 TGCGCCAGCAGCCCCGGCTTAATAAATGAGCAGTTCTTC CASSPGLINEQFF
17 NA TRBJ2-3 few TRBV20-1 TGCAGTGCTAGAGAGAGCTGGTCTAGCCCTACCAGAGATACGCAGTATTTT CSARESWSSPTRDTQYF